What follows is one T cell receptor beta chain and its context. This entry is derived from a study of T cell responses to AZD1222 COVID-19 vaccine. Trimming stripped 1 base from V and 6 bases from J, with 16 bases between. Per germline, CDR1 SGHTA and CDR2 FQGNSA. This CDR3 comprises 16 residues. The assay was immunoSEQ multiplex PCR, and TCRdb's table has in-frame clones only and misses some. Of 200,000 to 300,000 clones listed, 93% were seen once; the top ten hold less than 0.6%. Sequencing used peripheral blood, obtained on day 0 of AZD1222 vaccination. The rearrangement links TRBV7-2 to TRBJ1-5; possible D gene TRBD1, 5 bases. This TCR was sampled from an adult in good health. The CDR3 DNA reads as TGTGCCAGCAGCTTAGGGGGTCCAGCGGGGGGTCAGCCCCAGCATTTT. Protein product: CASSLGGPAGGQPQHF.